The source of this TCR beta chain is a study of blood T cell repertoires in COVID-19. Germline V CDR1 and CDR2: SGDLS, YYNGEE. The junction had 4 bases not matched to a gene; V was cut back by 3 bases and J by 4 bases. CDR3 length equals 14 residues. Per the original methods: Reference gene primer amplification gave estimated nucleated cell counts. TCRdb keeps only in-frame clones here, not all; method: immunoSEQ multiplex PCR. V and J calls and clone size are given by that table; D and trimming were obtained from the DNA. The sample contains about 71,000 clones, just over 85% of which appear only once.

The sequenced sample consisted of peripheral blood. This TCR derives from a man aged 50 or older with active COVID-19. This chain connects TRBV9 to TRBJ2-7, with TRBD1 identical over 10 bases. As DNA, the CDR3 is TGTGCCAGCAGCGCGGACAGGGGGGCGTACGAGCAGTACTTC. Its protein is CASSADRGAYEQYF.